The clone carrying this T cell receptor (beta chain) has a single count. What it binds is not known. Sequenced by immunoSEQ multiplex PCR; TCRdb stores in-frame clones only, minus some. The sample includes around 71,000 clones, 90% to 95% of them seen just once. This sample was taken from a study of cytomegalovirus exposure and HLA in healthy donors. General study findings and limits: As was reported, the classifier diagnosed cytomegalovirus status with high specificity and sensitivity. 164 TCR beta chains were listed as cytomegalovirus-associated. Many donors carried some public TCRs, although rarity characterized most TCR sequences.

Germline V gene data show CDR1 as MDHEN and CDR2 as SYDVKM. The J segment lost 5 bases and the V segment lost 6 bases, leaving 10 bases of the junction unmatched. The CDR3 totals 15 residues. The donors belonged to the roughly 110-subject validation cohort, separate from the approximately 700-subject first cohort. The V gene is TRBV28, the J gene TRBJ1-2; 9 positions match TRBD1. This TCR came from a man between 18 and 29 years old in good health and CMV-seropositive. The sample comprised PBMCs. CDR3 DNA: TGTGCCAGCAGAACCACGGGACAGGGCACATATGGCTACACCTTC. This translates into CASRTTGQGTYGYTF.